A single sample gave rise to the 4 T cell receptor beta chains below, sequenced in a study of radiotherapy plus CTLA-4 blockade in lung cancer. The method was immunoSEQ multiplex PCR; TCRdb's version includes in-frame clones alone and lacks a portion of them. The sample contains tens of thousands of clones, approximately 85% of which appear only once. The sample here was peripheral blood, taken from a patient treated with radiotherapy plus ipilimumab. The receptors derive from a human donor with non-small cell lung cancer whose response to radiotherapy plus ipilimumab could not be evaluated.

The chain combines TRBV6-5 with TRBJ1-2, with D possibly TRBD1 on 5 matching bases. Trimming took 4 bases from V and 4 from J, leaving 10 bases between them. Germline CDR1 reads MNHEY; CDR2 reads SVGAGI. The CDR3 has 13 amino acids. CDR3 amino acids: CASSFQGPYGYTF. CDR3 nucleotides: TGTGCCAGCAGTTTTCAGGGTCCCTATGGCTACACCTTC.

The rearrangement uses TRBV11-2 and TRBJ2-3, with 11 bases that match TRBD2. From germline, CDR1 is SGHAT and CDR2 FQNNGV. The CDR3 is 17 residues long. The trim removed 4 bases at V and 1 base at J, leaving 7 bases unmatched. The chain's CDR3 is CASSSLAGGGGTDTQYF. The CDR3 DNA sequence: TGTGCCAGCAGCTCCCTAGCGGGGGGAGGCGGCACAGATACGCAGTATTTT.

J is TRBJ2-3 and V is TRBV19; D not resolved. Germline CDR1 is LNHDA and CDR2 is SQIVND (reference sequence). V was shortened by 1 base and J by 1 base, with 9 bases between the two germline ends. This CDR3 is built from 15 residues. The CDR3 sequence is CASSIGAQGTDTQYF. For the CDR3, the DNA is TGTGCCAGTAGTATAGGGGCGCAGGGCACAGATACGCAGTATTTT.

The V gene is TRBV10-3, the J gene TRBJ1-2; 8 nucleotides align to TRBD1. The germline CDR1 and CDR2 sequences are ENHRY and SYGVKD. Losses at the gene ends were 2 bases for V and 2 bases for J; bases not matched to a gene: 7. The CDR3 is 16 residues long. Written as DNA, the CDR3 is TGTGCCATCAGTGAGAGTTTAGGACAGGGAAACTATGGCTACACCTTC. It specifies CAISESLGQGNYGYTF.